The source of this T cell receptor (beta chain) is a study of blood T cell repertoires in COVID-19. Study information: PBMCs, B-cell-depleted T cells, or T cells were the source of the cDNA or gDNA that made up the material.

Clones were sequenced by immunoSEQ multiplex PCR, and TCRdb holds only the in-frame ones, with some missing. The sample includes just over 300,000 clones, roughly 87% of them seen just once. Trimming cost V 3 bases and J 5 bases; bases outside gene matches: 9. Germline lookup yields CDR1 LNHNV and CDR2 YYDKDF (reference sequence). This CDR3 is built from 15 residues. The J gene is TRBJ2-7, the V gene TRBV15; 8 nucleotides line up with TRBD1. Source material: peripheral blood. The sequence was collected from a man aged 18-30 years with active or convalescent COVID-19. The CDR3 protein is CATSRARGQGNEQYF. In DNA, the CDR3 is TGTGCCACCAGCAGGGCCCGTGGACAGGGTAACGAGCAGTACTTC.